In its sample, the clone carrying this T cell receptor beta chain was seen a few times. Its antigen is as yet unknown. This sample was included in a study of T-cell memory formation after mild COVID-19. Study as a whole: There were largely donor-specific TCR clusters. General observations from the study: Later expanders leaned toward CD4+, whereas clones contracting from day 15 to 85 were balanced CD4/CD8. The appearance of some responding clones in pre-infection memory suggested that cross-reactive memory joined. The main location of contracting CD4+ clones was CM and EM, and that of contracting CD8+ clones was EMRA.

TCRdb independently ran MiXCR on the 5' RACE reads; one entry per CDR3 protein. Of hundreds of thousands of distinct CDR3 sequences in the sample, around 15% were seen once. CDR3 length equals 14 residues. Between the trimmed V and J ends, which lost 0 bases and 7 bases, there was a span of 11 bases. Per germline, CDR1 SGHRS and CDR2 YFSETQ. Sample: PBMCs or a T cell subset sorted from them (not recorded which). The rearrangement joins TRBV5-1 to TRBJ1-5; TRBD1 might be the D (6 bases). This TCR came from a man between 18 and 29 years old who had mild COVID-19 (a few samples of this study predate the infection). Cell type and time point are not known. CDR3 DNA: TGCGCCAGCAGCTTGGGGACAGTTGGACAGCCCCAGCATTTT. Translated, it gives CASSLGTVGQPQHF.